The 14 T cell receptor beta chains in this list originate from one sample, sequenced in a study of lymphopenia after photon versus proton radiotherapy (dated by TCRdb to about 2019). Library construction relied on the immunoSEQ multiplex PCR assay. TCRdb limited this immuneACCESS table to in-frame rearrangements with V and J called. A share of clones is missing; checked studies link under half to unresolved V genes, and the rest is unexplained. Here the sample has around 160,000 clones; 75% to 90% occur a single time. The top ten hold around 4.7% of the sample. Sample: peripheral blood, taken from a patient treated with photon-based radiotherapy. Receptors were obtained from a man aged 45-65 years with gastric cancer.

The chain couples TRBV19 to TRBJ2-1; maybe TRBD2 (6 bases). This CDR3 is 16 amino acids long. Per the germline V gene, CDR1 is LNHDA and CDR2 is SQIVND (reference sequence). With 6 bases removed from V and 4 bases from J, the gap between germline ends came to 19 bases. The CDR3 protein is CASSPQDSGTYNEQFF. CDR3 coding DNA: TGTGCCAGTAGCCCCCAGGATAGCGGTACTTACAATGAGCAGTTCTTC. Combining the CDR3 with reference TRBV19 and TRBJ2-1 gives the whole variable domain DGGITQSPKYLFRKEGQNVTLSCEQNLNHDAMYWYRQDPGQGLRLIYYSQIVNDFQKGDIAEGYSVSREKKESFPLTVTSAQKNPTAFYLCASSPQDSGTYNEQFFGPGTRLTVL.

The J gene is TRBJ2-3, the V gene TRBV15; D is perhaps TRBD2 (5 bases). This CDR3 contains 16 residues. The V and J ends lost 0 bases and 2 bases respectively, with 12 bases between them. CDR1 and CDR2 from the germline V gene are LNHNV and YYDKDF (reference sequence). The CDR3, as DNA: TGTGCCACCAGCAGAGAGTATAGCGCGAACACAGATACGCAGTATTTT. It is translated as CATSREYSANTDTQYF.

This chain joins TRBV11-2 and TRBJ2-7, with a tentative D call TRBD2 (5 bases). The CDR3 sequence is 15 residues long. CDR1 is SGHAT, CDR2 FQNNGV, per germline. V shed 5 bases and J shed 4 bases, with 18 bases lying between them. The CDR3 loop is CASSPLRVFYYEQYF. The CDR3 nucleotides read TGTGCCAGCAGCCCCTTGCGGGTCTTCTATTACGAGCAGTACTTC.

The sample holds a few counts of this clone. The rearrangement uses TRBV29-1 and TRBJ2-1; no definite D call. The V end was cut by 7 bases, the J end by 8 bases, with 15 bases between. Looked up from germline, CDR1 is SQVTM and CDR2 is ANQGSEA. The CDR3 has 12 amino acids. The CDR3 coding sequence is TGCAGCGCAACGGGCCTGGGGTATGAGCAGTTCTTC. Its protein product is CSATGLGYEQFF.

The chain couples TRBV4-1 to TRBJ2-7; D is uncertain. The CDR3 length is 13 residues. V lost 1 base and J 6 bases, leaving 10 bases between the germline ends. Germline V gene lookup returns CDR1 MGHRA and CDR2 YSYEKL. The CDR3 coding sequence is TGCGCCAGCAGCCAAGCGATTGGACCCGAGCAGTACTTC. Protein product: CASSQAIGPEQYF.

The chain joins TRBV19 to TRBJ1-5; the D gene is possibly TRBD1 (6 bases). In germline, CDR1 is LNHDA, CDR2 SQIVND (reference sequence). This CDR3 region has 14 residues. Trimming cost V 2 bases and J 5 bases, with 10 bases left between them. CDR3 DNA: TGTGCCAGTAGTATAAGCACAGGGTATCAGCCCCAGCATTTT. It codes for CASSISTGYQPQHF.

CDR3 in amino acids: CASSWGPTSYNEQFF. DNA for the CDR3: TGTGCCAGCAGCTGGGGGCCCACCTCCTACAATGAGCAGTTCTTC. The chain carries TRBV14 and TRBJ2-1, with a tentative D call TRBD1 (6 bases). Germline loops: CDR1 SGHDN, CDR2 FVKESK. V was cut by 5 bases and J by 0 bases, with 11 bases left in between. CDR3 length: 15 residues. Full variable domain (rest looked up from reference TRBV14 and TRBJ2-1): EAGVTQFPSHSVIEKGQTVTLRCDPISGHDNLYWYRRVMGKEIKFLLHFVKESKQDESGMPNNRFLAERTGGTYSTLKVQPAELEDSGVYFCASSWGPTSYNEQFFGPGTRLTVL.

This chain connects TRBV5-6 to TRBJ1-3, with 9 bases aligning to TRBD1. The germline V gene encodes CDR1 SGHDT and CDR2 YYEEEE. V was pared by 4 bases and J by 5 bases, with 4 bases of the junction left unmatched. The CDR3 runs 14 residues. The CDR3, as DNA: TGTGCCAGCAGCCCAGGACAGGGGCGAAACACCATATATTTT. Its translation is CASSPGQGRNTIYF.

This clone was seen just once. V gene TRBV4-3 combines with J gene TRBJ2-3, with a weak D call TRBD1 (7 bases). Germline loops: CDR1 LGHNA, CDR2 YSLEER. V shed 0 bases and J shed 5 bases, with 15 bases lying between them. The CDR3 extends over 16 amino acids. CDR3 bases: TGCGCCAGCAGCCAAGATCGGGGCAGGGGGGTAGATACGCAGTATTTT. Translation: CASSQDRGRGVDTQYF.

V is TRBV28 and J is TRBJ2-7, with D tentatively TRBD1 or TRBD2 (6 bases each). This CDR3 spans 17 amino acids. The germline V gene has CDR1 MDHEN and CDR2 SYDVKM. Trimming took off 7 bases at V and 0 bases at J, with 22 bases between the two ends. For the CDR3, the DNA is TGTGCCAGCACCTCCCCCGGGGGCCGCCCGACCTCCTACGAGCAGTACTTC. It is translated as CASTSPGGRPTSYEQYF.

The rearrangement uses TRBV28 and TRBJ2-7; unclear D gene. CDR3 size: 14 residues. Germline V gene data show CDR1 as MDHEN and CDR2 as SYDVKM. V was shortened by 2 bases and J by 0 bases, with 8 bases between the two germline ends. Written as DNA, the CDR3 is TGTGCCAGCAGTTTACGACCTTACTCCTACGAGCAGTACTTC. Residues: CASSLRPYSYEQYF.

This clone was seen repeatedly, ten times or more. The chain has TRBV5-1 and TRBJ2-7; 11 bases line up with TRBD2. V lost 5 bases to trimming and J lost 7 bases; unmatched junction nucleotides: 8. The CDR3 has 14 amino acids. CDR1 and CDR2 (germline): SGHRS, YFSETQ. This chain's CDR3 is CASRLALAGGEQYF. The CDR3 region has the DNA TGCGCCAGCAGACTTGCGTTAGCGGGAGGGGAGCAGTACTTC.

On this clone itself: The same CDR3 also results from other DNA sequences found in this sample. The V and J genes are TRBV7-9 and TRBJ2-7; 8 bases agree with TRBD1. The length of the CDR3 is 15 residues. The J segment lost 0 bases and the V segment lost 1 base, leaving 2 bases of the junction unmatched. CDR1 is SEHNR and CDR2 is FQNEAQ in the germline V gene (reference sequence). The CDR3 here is CASSLGGTGSYEQYF. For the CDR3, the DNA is TGTGCCAGCAGCTTAGGCGGGACAGGCTCCTACGAGCAGTACTTC.

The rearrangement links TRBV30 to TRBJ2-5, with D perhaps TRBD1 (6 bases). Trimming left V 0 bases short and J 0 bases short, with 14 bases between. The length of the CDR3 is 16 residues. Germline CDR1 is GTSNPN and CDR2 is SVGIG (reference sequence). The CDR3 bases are TGTGCCTGGAGTGTCCGGGACAATCTATACCAAGAGACCCAGTACTTC. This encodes CAWSVRDNLYQETQYF.